This T cell receptor (beta chain) is from a study of shared clonotypes between healthy human individuals. Overall study context: For every donor, three CD4 naive, three CD4 memory, two CD8 naive and one CD8 memory plates were used.

Clones were sequenced by immunoSEQ multiplex PCR, and TCRdb holds only the in-frame ones, with some missing. The data contain hundreds of thousands of clones, around 90% of them singletons. CD8 cells regarded as naive lacked CD45RO, were positively chosen for CCR7, and omitted terminally differentiated effector memory CD45RA+ cells. The TCR sequence derives from a man aged 25 to 40 in good health. Sequencing used naive CD8+ T cells sorted from blood.

The CDR3 sequence: CASSQAPFSGRAGDEQFF. The CDR3, as DNA: TGTGCCAGCAGCCAAGCACCTTTTAGCGGGAGGGCTGGGGATGAGCAGTTCTTC. This chain connects TRBV7-9 to TRBJ2-1; 11 positions agree with TRBD2. V shed 5 bases, J shed 8 bases, and the junction held 17 bases outside the gene matches. The length of the CDR3 is 18 residues. The V gene's germline CDR1 is SEHNR and CDR2 FQNEAQ (reference sequence).